Following are 20 T cell receptor beta chains from one sample sequenced in a study of blood T cell repertoires in COVID-19 (dated by TCRdb to the early 2020s). Library preparation was by the immunoSEQ multiplex PCR assay. Imported from immuneACCESS, the table was reduced by TCRdb to in-frame sequences with V and J called. These copies leave out some clones; in studies compared against another copy, an unresolved V gene accounts for under half, and the cause of the remainder is not known. This sample gives about 150,000 clones in total; 80% to 90% of them show up just once. Of the sample, roughly 3.4% falls within the top ten clones. Sequenced input: peripheral blood. The receptors were sampled from a man between 65 and 80 years old with acute or convalescent COVID-19.

The J gene is TRBJ2-1, the V gene TRBV9; TRBD2 matches 12 bases. CDR3 length: 14 residues. The V gene's germline CDR1 is SGDLS and CDR2 YYNGEE. With V trimmed by 4 bases and J by 9 bases, 5 bases remained unmatched. The CDR3 reads CASSPLAGGAEQFF. The CDR3 DNA is TGTGCCAGCAGCCCTCTAGCGGGGGGGGCTGAGCAGTTCTTC. The full variable domain, with the rest looked up from reference TRBV9 and TRBJ2-1, is DSGVTQTPKHLITATGQRVTLRCSPRSGDLSVYWYQQSLDQGLQFLIQYYNGEERAKGNILERFSAQQFPDLHSELNLSSLELGDSALYFCASSPLAGGAEQFFGPGTRLTVL.

In nucleotides, the CDR3 is TGTGCCAGCTCACCACGCGACAGGTCATCACCCTACGAGCAGTACTTC. The encoded protein is CASSPRDRSSPYEQYF. V usage is TRBV18 and J usage is TRBJ2-7; TRBD1 might be the D (6 bases). The CDR3 runs to 16 residues. Germline CDR1 and CDR2: KGHSH and LQKENI. V was cut by 1 base and J by 2 bases, with 15 bases left in between.

The chain uses TRBV2 and TRBJ2-7, with TRBD2 identical over 9 bases. This CDR3 spans 16 amino acids. The V gene end was trimmed by 6 bases and the J gene end by 5 bases; junction bases not matched to a gene: 14. Per germline, CDR1 SNHLY and CDR2 FYNNEI. The CDR3 is CASRDLSGSPANEQYF. DNA for the CDR3: TGTGCCAGCAGGGACCTTAGCGGGAGTCCCGCCAACGAGCAGTACTTC.

In nucleotides, the CDR3 is TGTGCCAGCTCCAACAAGAACACCGGGGAGCTGTTTTTT. Its translation: CASSNKNTGELFF. The chain has TRBV18 and TRBJ2-2; D call uncertain. Between the trimmed V and J ends, which lost 6 bases and 1 base, there was a span of 6 bases. The CDR3 runs to 13 residues. Germline V CDR1 and CDR2: KGHSH, LQKENI.

The chain uses TRBV7-2 and TRBJ1-2; D is possibly TRBD1 (5 bases). This CDR3 region has 14 residues. Germline values: CDR1 SGHTA, CDR2 FQGNSA. Trimming cost V 2 bases and J 4 bases, with 11 bases left between them. The DNA of the CDR3 is TGTGCCAGCAGCTTATCGACAGTGTTCTATGGCTACACCTTC. This sequence encodes CASSLSTVFYGYTF.

A word on this clone: One end of the junction is discordant with germline, which a read error may explain. This chain connects TRBV7-7 to TRBJ2-7; 8 positions match TRBD1. CDR1 is SSHAT, CDR2 FNYEAQ, per germline (reference sequence). The length of the CDR3 is 15 residues. The CDR3 DNA is TGTGCTAGCAGCCTCGGGACAGGTAGCTCCTACGAGCAGTACTTC. Translation gives CASSLGTGSSYEQYF.

This clone was detected a few times. The chain recombines TRBV7-3 with TRBJ1-2; TRBD1 matches at 9 bases. V lost 5 bases, J lost 8 bases, and 12 bases stayed unmatched. Germline lookup yields CDR1 SGHTA and CDR2 FQGTGA. The CDR3 loop spans 15 amino acids. The CDR3 DNA reads as TGTGCCAGCAGCCCCCGGGACAGGGACGACCGCGGCTACACCTTC. It specifies CASSPRDRDDRGYTF.

J is TRBJ1-1 and V is TRBV11-3, with D possibly being TRBD1 (6 bases). Germline V gene sequence: CDR1 SGHNT, CDR2 YENEEA. V was clipped by 0 bases and J by 3 bases, with 20 bases between them. There are 18 residues in the CDR3. CDR3 nucleotides: TGTGCCAGCAGCTTAGAGTCCCGGGGGGCTGGAAGGGACACTGAAGCTTTCTTT. Translating gives CASSLESRGAGRDTEAFF.

The chain joins TRBV11-3 to TRBJ2-2, with D perhaps TRBD2 (6 bases). Trimming pared 5 bases from V and 2 bases from J, leaving 12 bases between. The V gene's germline CDR1 is SGHNT and CDR2 YENEEA. The CDR3 runs to 15 residues. The CDR3 region is CASSPRTTNTGELFF. In DNA form, the CDR3 reads TGTGCCAGCAGCCCTCGGACTACCAACACCGGGGAGCTGTTTTTT.

The V and J genes are TRBV5-1 and TRBJ1-1, with D perhaps matching TRBD1 (5 bases). Trimming took off 0 bases at V and 3 bases at J, with 9 bases between the two ends. CDR1 and CDR2 (germline): SGHRS, YFSETQ. The CDR3 totals 14 residues. The CDR3 loop reads CASSLEAGDTEAFF. CDR3 DNA sequence: TGCGCCAGCAGCTTGGAGGCGGGGGACACTGAAGCTTTCTTT.

V gene TRBV5-4 combines with J gene TRBJ2-7; 9 positions match TRBD1. The J segment lost 0 bases and the V segment lost 4 bases, leaving 5 bases of the junction unmatched. The V gene's germline CDR1 is SGHNT and CDR2 YYREEE (reference sequence). This CDR3 is built from 15 residues. In nucleotides, the CDR3 is TGTGCCAGCAGCCCAGGGACAGGGAGCTCCTACGAGCAGTACTTC. This translates into CASSPGTGSSYEQYF.

J is TRBJ2-2 and V is TRBV15; TRBD2 matches 8 bases. V lost 0 bases to trimming and J lost 7 bases; unmatched junction nucleotides: 13. The germline V gene encodes CDR1 LNHNV and CDR2 YYDKDF (reference sequence). The CDR3 spans 18 residues. The CDR3 nucleotides read TGTGCCACCAGCAGAGATAGGGGTAGCGGGAAAAGTAGCGGGGAGCTGTTTTTT. Its protein is CATSRDRGSGKSSGELFF. The complete variable domain, with remaining parts taken from reference TRBV15 and TRBJ2-2, reads DAMVIQNPRYQVTQFGKPVTLSCSQTLNHNVMYWYQQKSSQAPKLLFHYYDKDFNNEADTPDNFQSRRPNTSFCFLDIRSPGLGDTAMYLCATSRDRGSGKSSGELFFGEGSRLTVL.

This chain joins TRBV28 and TRBJ1-4, with 7 bases that match TRBD1. The germline gives CDR1 MDHEN, CDR2 SYDVKM. The length of the CDR3 is 15 residues. The junction had 7 bases not matched to a gene; V was cut back by 5 bases and J by 4 bases. The CDR3 nucleotides read TGTGCCAGCAGTGGAAGACAGGGAGGTAATGAAAAACTGTTTTTT. This gives the protein CASSGRQGGNEKLFF.

The rearrangement joins TRBV28 to TRBJ2-7; TRBD1 might be the D (5 bases). V was cut by 5 bases and J by 1 base, with 15 bases left in between. CDR1 MDHEN and CDR2 SYDVKM come from the germline V gene. This CDR3 region has 15 residues. Here the CDR3 reads CASSPNGASSYEQYF. As DNA, the CDR3 is TGTGCCAGCAGTCCGAATGGGGCATCTTCCTACGAGCAGTACTTC.

The chain couples TRBV20-1 to TRBJ1-2; weak D call: TRBD1 (6 bases). The CDR3 covers 12 residues. Germline V gene sequence: CDR1 DFQATT, CDR2 SNEGSKA (reference sequence). V was clipped by 3 bases and J by 8 bases, with 13 bases between them. The DNA for the CDR3 is TGCAGTGCTAGTAGGGGGTTCGGGGGCTACACCTTC. It translates to CSASRGFGGYTF.

This chain uses TRBV19 with TRBJ2-7, with 8 nucleotides matching TRBD1. The CDR3 totals 13 residues. V shed 5 bases and J 7 bases; nucleotides not matched to a gene: 7. Germline-derived CDR1 and CDR2 are LNHDA and SQIVND (reference sequence). The CDR3 protein is CASSSTGAGEQYF. CDR3 nucleotide sequence: TGTGCCAGTAGTTCGACAGGGGCGGGGGAGCAGTACTTC.

This clone was found once. The same CDR3 also results from other DNA sequences found in this sample. This sequence joins TRBV7-9 and TRBJ1-2; possibly TRBD1 for D (6 bases). This CDR3 contains 14 residues. Germline lookup yields CDR1 SEHNR and CDR2 FQNEAQ (reference sequence). Between the trimmed V and J ends, which lost 0 bases and 8 bases, there was a span of 13 bases. In DNA form, the CDR3 reads TGTGCCAGCAGCTTAGCACAGGGTGTGGACGGCTACACCTTC. Translation gives CASSLAQGVDGYTF.

The gene calls are TRBV5-8 and TRBJ2-5; 10 nucleotides align to TRBD1. The ends lost 6 bases at V and 4 bases at J; junction bases unmatched: 9. This CDR3 spans 15 amino acids. From germline, CDR1 is SGHTS and CDR2 YDEGEE. The CDR3 here is CASNPGTGVLETQYF. The CDR3 coding sequence is TGTGCCAGCAATCCCGGGACAGGGGTGTTAGAGACCCAGTACTTC.

The genes are TRBV27 and TRBJ2-7; a weak D match, TRBD1 (5 bases). Germline CDR1 is MNHEY and CDR2 is SMNVEV (reference sequence). This CDR3 region has 13 residues. V lost 2 bases and J 7 bases, leaving 12 bases between the germline ends. CDR3 nucleotide sequence: TGTGCCAGCAGTTTAAACTCAAGGGGAGAGCAGTACTTC. Protein product: CASSLNSRGEQYF.

This chain joins TRBV5-1 and TRBJ1-1; TRBD1 is a possible D gene (6 bases). CDR3 length: 15 amino acids. Germline V CDR1 and CDR2: SGHRS, YFSETQ. The ends were cut back, 0 bases at V and 4 bases at J, with 13 bases in the middle. CDR3 sequence (DNA): TGCGCCAGCAGCTTGGACCCACAGGGAAGCACTGAAGCTTTCTTT. Protein: CASSLDPQGSTEAFF. Using reference TRBV5-1 and TRBJ1-1 for the parts outside the CDR3, the full variable domain is KAGVTQTPRYLIKTRGQQVTLSCSPISGHRSVSWYQQTPGQGLQFLFEYFSETQRNKGNFPGRFSGRQFSNSRSEMNVSTLELGDSALYLCASSLDPQGSTEAFFGQGTRLTVV.